This TCR beta chain derives from a study of T-cell reconstitution after alpha-beta-depleted transplantation in children. The authors prepared the TCRbeta library with unique molecular identifiers. TCRdb called the PCR reads again in MiXCR, with one record for every CDR3 protein. The sample carries more than 550,000 distinct CDR3 sequences, about 10% recorded once. V dropped 6 bases and J dropped 4; count of bases not matched to a gene: 6. The CDR3 covers 14 residues. This clonotype was counted only a few times. This receptor was taken from a human donor who donated a stem cell graft to a child with acute myeloid leukemia. V and J are TRBV12-3 or TRBV12-4 and TRBJ2-7, with 10 bases lining up with TRBD1. This sample comprised PBMCs from the stem cell graft donor, obtained from the stem cell graft. The CDR3 nucleotides are TGTGCCAGCAGCCGAGGGACAGGGGAATACGAGCAGTACTTC. Its translation is CASSRGTGEYEQYF.